The clone carrying this TCR beta chain was seen at least ten times. What it recognizes is unknown. The data derive from a study of identical twins. Study conclusions and caveats: Twins shared beta out-of-frame sequences in excess, but this excess was weaker. Alpha sequences that were out-of-frame and twin-shared showed an excess of low generation probability. Analyses based on zero insertions could be partly confounded by invariant MAIT and iNKT cells.

V lost 6 bases and J 1 base, leaving 12 bases between the germline ends. The CDR3 covers 14 residues. Template switching added a universal primer site; cDNA carried unique molecular identifiers. TCRdb reanalysed the 5' RACE reads using MiXCR and keeps one entry per CDR3 protein. The data hold about 700,000 distinct CDR3 sequences, with around 6.1% observed a single time. V gene TRBV12-3 or TRBV12-4 combines with J gene TRBJ2-5; D not resolved. The sequence derives from a man aged 18 to 30 in good health. The sequenced sample consisted of naive T cells sorted from blood. CDR3 DNA sequence: TGTGCCAGCAGGCCCACAACGGCCCAAGAGACCCAGTACTTC. It codes for CASRPTTAQETQYF.